This entry lists 19 T cell receptor beta chains sequenced from one sample in a study of T cells after yellow fever vaccination. TCRdb recomputed calls from the 5' RACE reads with MiXCR, one row per CDR3 protein. The data show about 340,000 distinct CDR3 sequences, about 4% seen once. Sequenced material: PBMCs, taken 5 days after the yellow fever booster vaccination. These receptors originate from a man aged 18-30 years who received the YFV17D yellow fever vaccine.

The chain combines TRBV6-5 with TRBJ2-1; 8 positions match TRBD2. Trimming at V came to 6 bases and at J to 6 bases, leaving 19 bases not matched to a gene. The V gene's germline CDR1 is MNHEY and CDR2 SVGAGI. The CDR3 is 18 residues long. The CDR3 bases are TGTGCCAGCAGGTCGGGGGGGGGTAGTCCTTTCTTCTCCAATGAGCAGTTCTTC. Encoded protein: CASRSGGGSPFFSNEQFF.

This clonotype was counted a few times. This rearrangement joins TRBV6-5 to TRBJ1-2; the D gene is possibly TRBD1 (5 bases). The V and J ends lost 4 bases and 7 bases respectively, with 7 bases between them. Per germline, CDR1 MNHEY and CDR2 SVGAGI. CDR3 length: 11 residues. The CDR3 here is CASSFRGGYTF. The CDR3 bases are TGTGCCAGCAGTTTTAGGGGTGGCTACACCTTC.

This clonotype was detected ten times or more. The V call is TRBV7-9, the J call TRBJ2-3; tentative D call: TRBD2 (5 bases). CDR3 length equals 13 residues. The ends were cut back, 6 bases at V and 1 base at J, with 8 bases in the middle. In germline, CDR1 is SEHNR, CDR2 FQNEAQ (reference sequence). The CDR3 DNA is TGTGCCAGCAGGCACGGGGGCACAGATACGCAGTATTTT. Residues: CASRHGGTDTQYF. Full variable domain (missing parts from reference TRBV7-9 and TRBJ2-3): DTGVSQNPRHKITKRGQNVTFRCDPISEHNRLYWYRQTLGQGPEFLTYFQNEAQLEKSRLLSDRFSAERPKGSFSTLEIQRTEQGDSAMYLCASRHGGTDTQYFGPGTRLTVL.

This clonotype showed up just a few times. The CDR3 reads CASSQPRLAESTDTQYF. The CDR3 region has the DNA TGCGCCAGCAGCCAACCTCGACTAGCGGAAAGCACAGATACGCAGTATTTT. The J gene is TRBJ2-3, the V gene TRBV4-1, with 9 bases lining up with TRBD2. The CDR3 is 17 amino acids. CDR1 and CDR2 (germline): MGHRA, YSYEKL. Trimming removed 2 bases from V and 0 bases from J; junction bases left unmatched: 6.

The CDR3, as DNA: TGTGCCAGCAGTTACAGGGCGGACTACGAGCAGTACTTC. It yields the protein CASSYRADYEQYF. This sequence joins TRBV6-1 and TRBJ2-7; TRBD1 might be the D (6 bases). From germline, CDR1 is MNHNS and CDR2 SASEGT. There are 13 residues in the CDR3. Trimming removed 5 bases from V and 3 bases from J, with 11 bases in between.

At least ten counts were recorded for this clonotype. This chain connects TRBV4-2 to TRBJ1-5; D is undetermined. The CDR3 covers 14 residues. Trimming pared 0 bases from V and 6 bases from J, leaving 9 bases between. Germline loops: CDR1 LGHNA, CDR2 YNFKEQ. The CDR3 DNA sequence: TGTGCCAGCAGCCAAGACATCGGGCGTCAGCCCCAGCATTTT. As protein: CASSQDIGRQPQHF.

The genes are TRBV5-4 and TRBJ2-7; D gene uncertain. Trimming cost V 4 bases and J 5 bases, with 10 bases left between them. CDR3 size: 12 residues. Germline-derived CDR1 and CDR2 are SGHNT and YYREEE (reference sequence). CDR3 in DNA: TGTGCCAGCAGCCGGGCGTCGGACGAGCAGTACTTC. It encodes CASSRASDEQYF.

The CDR3 DNA sequence: TGTGCCAGCAGCTCGATGGGAAATGAAAAACTGTTTTTT. Residues: CASSSMGNEKLFF. This sequence joins TRBV7-2 and TRBJ1-4; D gene uncertain. CDR1 and CDR2 (germline): SGHTA, FQGNSA. This CDR3 has 13 amino acids. V dropped 4 bases and J dropped 5 bases, with 8 bases sitting between them.

This clonotype was counted at least ten times. This chain joins TRBV9 and TRBJ2-3; possibly TRBD1 for D (6 bases). Germline V CDR1 and CDR2: SGDLS, YYNGEE. CDR3 length equals 15 residues. The V and J ends lost 0 bases and 5 bases respectively, with 13 bases between them. For the CDR3, the DNA is TGTGCCAGCAGCGTAGGCGTGGGGGCCGGAGATACGCAGTATTTT. As protein: CASSVGVGAGDTQYF. Looking up the rest from reference TRBV9 and TRBJ2-3 gives the full variable domain: DSGVTQTPKHLITATGQRVTLRCSPRSGDLSVYWYQQSLDQGLQFLIQYYNGEERAKGNILERFSAQQFPDLHSELNLSSLELGDSALYFCASSVGVGAGDTQYFGPGTRLTVL.

This clonotype was counted at least ten times. The V gene is TRBV20-1, the J gene TRBJ2-1; D is undetermined. The CDR3 runs to 14 residues. Trimming removed 1 base at V and 2 bases at J, with 9 bases between. Germline CDR1 reads DFQATT; CDR2 reads SNEGSKA (reference sequence). The CDR3 DNA reads TGCAGTGCTAGAGGGACGGTCACCTACAATGAGCAGTTCTTC. The encoded protein is CSARGTVTYNEQFF.

This clonotype occurred a few times. The rearrangement uses TRBV5-1 and TRBJ2-5; the D gene is possibly TRBD1 (6 bases). The germline V gene encodes CDR1 SGHRS and CDR2 YFSETQ. The V gene lost 0 bases and the J gene lost 2 bases, with 11 bases spanning the gap. The CDR3 runs to 15 residues. CDR3 region: CASSLEQGGQETQYF. The CDR3 coding sequence is TGCGCCAGCAGCTTGGAACAGGGCGGGCAAGAGACCCAGTACTTC.

This clonotype was counted only a few times. The chain is built from TRBV20-1 and TRBJ1-1; no clear D. The V gene's germline CDR1 is DFQATT and CDR2 SNEGSKA (reference sequence). This CDR3 region has 14 residues. Trimming pared 0 bases from V and 4 bases from J, leaving 12 bases between. The CDR3 loop is CSARDRRGFTEAFF. The CDR3 DNA reads as TGCAGTGCTAGAGATAGACGAGGGTTCACTGAAGCTTTCTTT.

This clonotype turned up a few times. The chain carries TRBV5-5 and TRBJ1-5; no firm D call. In germline, CDR1 is SGHKS, CDR2 YYEKEE (reference sequence). V lost 3 bases to trimming and J lost 3 bases, with 16 bases between them. CDR3 length equals 16 residues. The CDR3 sequence is CASSSIGGSYNQPQHF. The CDR3 DNA is TGTGCCAGCAGCTCCATAGGCGGGTCCTACAATCAGCCCCAGCATTTT.

The CDR3 spells CASSQDLGLNYNSPLHF. In DNA, the CDR3 is TGCGCCAGCAGCCAAGATCTCGGACTGAATTATAATTCACCCCTCCACTTT. The chain links TRBV4-1 to TRBJ1-6, with no clear D. V was cut by 0 bases and J by 4 bases, with 13 bases left in between. The CDR3 runs to 17 residues. Germline CDR1 and CDR2: MGHRA and YSYEKL.

This clonotype was detected ten times or more. The chain combines TRBV12-3 or TRBV12-4 with TRBJ2-2; tentatively, D is TRBD1 (5 bases). CDR3 length: 16 amino acids. With 6 bases removed from V and 5 bases from J, the gap between germline ends came to 19 bases. CDR3 coding DNA: TGTGCCAGCAGCCCAACCAGGGCCTTCGGGACCGGGGAGCTGTTTTTT. This codes for CASSPTRAFGTGELFF.

This clonotype came up many times. V usage is TRBV7-9 and J usage is TRBJ2-7; D is perhaps TRBD1 or TRBD2 (6 bases each). Germline V gene sequence: CDR1 SEHNR, CDR2 FQNEAQ (reference sequence). CDR3 length: 14 amino acids. V was shortened by 1 base and J by 2 bases, with 9 bases between the two germline ends. The DNA for the CDR3 is TGTGCCAGCAGCTTAGGGGGGGCCGCCTACGAGCAGTACTTC. The encoded protein is CASSLGGAAYEQYF. Using reference TRBV7-9 and TRBJ2-7 for the parts outside the CDR3, the full variable domain is DTGVSQNPRHKITKRGQNVTFRCDPISEHNRLYWYRQTLGQGPEFLTYFQNEAQLEKSRLLSDRFSAERPKGSFSTLEIQRTEQGDSAMYLCASSLGGAAYEQYFGPGTRLTVT.

The rearrangement links TRBV5-6 to TRBJ2-7; D not certain. Looked up from germline, CDR1 is SGHDT and CDR2 is YYEEEE. V was shortened by 0 bases and J by 0 bases, with 13 bases between the two germline ends. This CDR3 spans 16 amino acids. CDR3 region: CASSLAVGYSSYEQYF. The CDR3 DNA is TGTGCCAGCAGCTTGGCCGTCGGATACTCCTCCTACGAGCAGTACTTC.

This clonotype was counted between two and nine times. The chain links TRBV5-1 to TRBJ1-5; 8 positions match TRBD1. CDR3 size: 15 residues. Germline loops: CDR1 SGHRS, CDR2 YFSETQ. Trimming took 4 bases from V and 6 from J; bases not matched to a gene: 9. As DNA, the CDR3 is TGCGCCAGCAGCCGAGAGACAGGGGCTCGTCAGCCCCAGCATTTT. Encoded protein: CASSRETGARQPQHF. Supplemented by reference TRBV5-1 and TRBJ1-5, the full variable domain reads KAGVTQTPRYLIKTRGQQVTLSCSPISGHRSVSWYQQTPGQGLQFLFEYFSETQRNKGNFPGRFSGRQFSNSRSEMNVSTLELGDSALYLCASSRETGARQPQHFGDGTRLSIL.

This clonotype was detected a few times. The CDR3 region is CASSYPPGRKKDEQFF. CDR3 DNA: TGTGCCAGCAGCTACCCGCCGGGCCGGAAGAAAGACGAGCAGTTCTTC. This chain links TRBV7-9 with TRBJ2-1; no definite D call. V gave up 4 bases and J gave up 10 bases, with 23 bases separating them. CDR1 and CDR2 (germline): SEHNR, FQNEAQ (reference sequence). The length of the CDR3 is 16 residues.